This T cell receptor (beta chain) came from a study of blood T cell repertoires in COVID-19. Using immunoSEQ multiplex PCR, the repertoire was profiled, and TCRdb retains in-frame clones only, with some absent. The sample records just over 350,000 clones, roughly 90% being singletons. Germline V gives CDR1 LNHDA, CDR2 SQIVND (reference sequence). The CDR3 is 15 amino acids. The V end was cut by 8 bases, the J end by 2 bases, with 16 bases between. Material: peripheral blood. The clonotype comes from a woman aged 55 to 70 with COVID-19, enrolled during active disease. The chain uses TRBV19 and TRBJ2-1; possibly TRBD1 for D (6 bases). CDR3 in amino acids: CASFKGDSTYNEQFF. DNA of the CDR3: TGTGCCAGTTTCAAGGGGGATTCAACCTACAATGAGCAGTTCTTC.